The source of this T cell receptor beta chain is a study of shared clonotypes between healthy human individuals. The CDR3 runs to 15 residues. The ends lost 7 bases at V and 6 bases at J; junction bases unmatched: 13. CDR1 is MNHEY, CDR2 SVGAGI, per germline. Profiled with immunoSEQ multiplex PCR; TCRdb holds only in-frame clones, not every one. The table lists around 1.6 million clones, approximately 98% of them singletons. The V call is TRBV6-5, the J call TRBJ2-3; 7 nucleotides match TRBD2. The clonotype was recovered from a man younger than 40 in good health. The sample comprised naive CD4+ T cells sorted from blood. The sample's subset: CD45RA+ positively selected. This CDR3 is CASTHGRERLDTQYF. The CDR3 DNA sequence: TGTGCCAGCACCCACGGGCGGGAGAGGTTGGATACGCAGTATTTT.